Shown below are 15 T cell receptor beta chains from a single sample sequenced in a study of blood T cell repertoires in COVID-19. Clones were read by immunoSEQ multiplex PCR, and TCRdb kept only the in-frame ones, dropping some. The table includes 40,000 or so clones, approximately 86% detected once. Material for sequencing was peripheral blood. These receptor sequences come from a man aged 45-65 years with active COVID-19.

The V call is TRBV5-6, the J call TRBJ2-3, with D perhaps TRBD1 (6 bases). V was trimmed by 2 bases and J by 5 bases, leaving 18 bases between them. Germline-derived CDR1 and CDR2 are SGHDT and YYEEEE. The CDR3 consists of 16 residues. CDR3 in amino acids: CASSFLPPGTQDTQYF. CDR3 sequence (DNA): TGTGCCAGCAGCTTCCTGCCTCCCGGGACACAAGATACGCAGTATTTT.

A note on this clone: Other nucleotide sequences in the sample specify the same CDR3. V gene TRBV6-5 combines with J gene TRBJ1-5; D ambiguous. V lost 8 bases and J lost 0, with 14 bases in between. Per the germline V gene, CDR1 is MNHEY and CDR2 is SVGAGI. The CDR3 has 15 residues. CDR3 amino acids: CASRIREYSNQPQHF. The CDR3 DNA is TGTGCCAGCCGTATAAGAGAATATAGCAATCAGCCCCAGCATTTT.

This chain connects TRBV9 to TRBJ2-1; D gene unclear. In germline, CDR1 is SGDLS, CDR2 YYNGEE. With 1 base removed from V and 5 bases from J, the gap between germline ends came to 4 bases. The CDR3 extends over 12 amino acids. CDR3 nucleotide sequence: TGTGCCAGCAGCGTAAACAACAATGAGCAGTTCTTC. This encodes CASSVNNNEQFF.

V gene TRBV4-2 combines with J gene TRBJ1-1; D call uncertain. The CDR3 spans 16 residues. Germline values: CDR1 LGHNA, CDR2 YNFKEQ. V lost 2 bases and J 6 bases, leaving 19 bases between the germline ends. CDR3 coding DNA: TGTGCCAGCAGCCAACAGAAGGAGGGTAAGCGATCTGAAGCTTTCTTT. Its protein product is CASSQQKEGKRSEAFF.

V is TRBV9 and J is TRBJ2-7; 10 bases fit TRBD2. V shed 4 bases, J shed 5 bases, and the junction held 9 bases outside the gene matches. In germline, CDR1 is SGDLS, CDR2 YYNGEE. CDR3 length: 15 residues. The CDR3 coding sequence is TGTGCCAGCAGCAAACGAAGCGGGAGGGTCCACGAGCAGTACTTC. It encodes CASSKRSGRVHEQYF.

As DNA, the CDR3 is TGTGCCAGCAAGGGGGAGGGGGGCGGTGGCTACACCTTC. It is translated as CASKGEGGGGYTF. The chain has TRBV27 and TRBJ1-2; TRBD1 might be the D (6 bases). Germline lookup yields CDR1 MNHEY and CDR2 SMNVEV (reference sequence). V gave up 7 bases and J gave up 7 bases, with 16 bases separating them. This CDR3 region has 13 residues.

In DNA form, the CDR3 reads TGTGCCAGTAGTATCCATTGGACAGGGGGCAATCAGCCCCAGCATTTT. Encoded protein: CASSIHWTGGNQPQHF. V and J are TRBV19 and TRBJ1-5; 9 nucleotides agree with TRBD1. The CDR3 totals 16 residues. Germline V CDR1 and CDR2: LNHDA, SQIVND (reference sequence). V was clipped by 3 bases and J by 2 bases; unmatched bases: 5.

The chain has TRBV5-4 and TRBJ2-1; 8 nucleotides align to TRBD2. V shed 5 bases, J shed 4 bases, and the junction held 8 bases outside the gene matches. Germline V lookup: CDR1 SGHNT, CDR2 YYREEE (reference sequence). This CDR3 comprises 15 residues. CDR3 protein: CASSLSGVKYNEQFF. In DNA form, the CDR3 reads TGTGCCAGCAGTCTTAGCGGGGTAAAATACAATGAGCAGTTCTTC.

The chain couples TRBV7-2 to TRBJ2-5; 8 bases fit TRBD2. Germline V gives CDR1 SGHTA, CDR2 FQGNSA. This CDR3 is built from 15 residues. With 5 bases clipped from V and 5 bases from J, the junction kept 10 bases outside the gene matches. CDR3 DNA sequence: TGTGCCAGCAGCCAAGGCGGGGGGCGGGAGGAGACCCAGTACTTC. As protein: CASSQGGGREETQYF.

The DNA for the CDR3 is TGTGCCAGCAGCAAACCCGGGACTCCGATCGAAGCTTTCTTT. This codes for CASSKPGTPIEAFF. The chain combines TRBV5-4 with TRBJ1-1; possible D gene TRBD1, 5 bases. In germline, CDR1 is SGHNT, CDR2 YYREEE (reference sequence). The CDR3 contains 14 residues. Between the trimmed V and J ends, which lost 4 bases and 8 bases, there was a span of 18 bases.

CDR3 nucleotides: TGTGCCAGCAGCTTGGCTGAGACGGGAAACACTGAAGCTTTCTTT. Translated: CASSLAETGNTEAFF. V is TRBV5-6 and J is TRBJ1-1; no firm D call. Trimming cost V 0 bases and J 2 bases, with 11 bases left between them. Per the germline V gene, CDR1 is SGHDT and CDR2 is YYEEEE. This CDR3 region has 15 residues.

V gene TRBV5-1 combines with J gene TRBJ1-1; D possibly corresponds to TRBD1 (5 bases). This CDR3 has 15 amino acids. The germline V and J ends were trimmed by 0 bases and 3 bases, with 12 bases remaining between them. Per the germline V gene, CDR1 is SGHRS and CDR2 is YFSETQ. The CDR3 coding sequence is TGCGCCAGCAGCTTGGATTCAGGGTTGTACACTGAAGCTTTCTTT. As protein: CASSLDSGLYTEAFF.

This chain uses TRBV20-1 with TRBJ2-4, with D hard to call. Trimming shortened V by 3 bases and J by 0 bases, and 9 bases separated the two germline ends. Germline V gives CDR1 DFQATT, CDR2 SNEGSKA (reference sequence). The CDR3 sequence is 14 residues long. This chain's CDR3 is CSASAELAKNIQYF. DNA of the CDR3: TGCAGTGCTAGTGCTGAACTAGCCAAAAACATTCAGTACTTC.

This chain links TRBV27 with TRBJ2-1, with 9 bases fitting TRBD1. Germline CDR1 reads MNHEY; CDR2 reads SMNVEV (reference sequence). The CDR3 totals 15 residues. V lost 5 bases to trimming and J lost 4 bases; unmatched junction nucleotides: 6. CDR3 sequence: CASSRTDRGYNEQFF. The CDR3 DNA reads TGTGCCAGCAGTCGAACGGACAGGGGTTACAATGAGCAGTTCTTC.

The chain uses TRBV4-3 and TRBJ1-2, with unresolved D. The ends were cut back, 0 bases at V and 8 bases at J, with 16 bases in the middle. The CDR3 totals 15 residues. The germline CDR1 and CDR2 sequences are LGHNA and YSLEER. This CDR3 is CASSQDPSSRVGYTF. CDR3 DNA sequence: TGCGCCAGCAGCCAAGATCCCAGTTCCCGGGTGGGCTACACCTTC.